This T cell receptor beta chain was sequenced for a study of blood T cell repertoires in COVID-19 (dated by TCRdb to 2020 to 2022). Looking at the study overall: Collaborator samples came from the United States, Italy and Spain and covered acute and convalescent phases of COVID-19. Nearly every sample came with metadata listing a de-identified subject ID, COVID-19 status, age in years and sex. The samples were drawn from the first 160 participants of the ongoing ImmuneRACE study and from more than 1,000 subjects provided by 6 global collaborators. The repertoires were made available in a free public database intended to serve as a resource for research on the immune response to SARS-CoV-2. Where available, HLA class I and class II types were obtained from metadata supplied by the sample provider rather than from assay-based typing. The material from the prospective study consisted of cDNA or gDNA derived from T cells, B-cell-depleted T cells, or PBMCs. The dataset comprised deeply sampled blood TCRbeta repertoires from subjects exposed to, actively infected with, or recovered from COVID-19.

At one collaborating source in Seattle, patients were enrolled during active infection and were followed longitudinally through the course of disease. Collaborating institutions collected whole blood in K2EDTA tubes following their own protocols. For TCRbeta analysis, collaborators shipped samples in one of three forms: frozen whole blood, isolated PBMCs, or DNA extracted from either of those sample types. This clone was counted a single time. The antigen it recognizes is unknown. No base quality values were provided; no much bigger clone lies one nucleotide off. TCRbeta CDR3 regions were amplified from genomic DNA by means of the immunoSEQ Assay, a bias-controlled multiplex PCR. The authors' pipeline ran thus. The number of nucleated cells in each sample was estimated by amplification of reference gene primers within the assay. To quantify the absolute abundance of each unique TCRbeta CDR3 rearrangement, sequence reads were collapsed and filtered. Productive Simpson clonality was computed per sample as the square root of Simpson's diversity index over productive rearrangements. TCRdb mirrors the immuneACCESS table, restricted to in-frame sequences. Some clones are absent from its copies; in checked studies, under half trace to an unresolved V gene, and the reason for the others is unknown. That table is the source of V, J and clone size, and D and trimming were worked out from the DNA. In all, the sample holds about 150,000 clones, and 75% to 90% of those were seen once. 13% of the sample goes to the ten largest clones.

A distance of 8 bases separates the germline ends of V and J, which lose 3 bases and 6 bases respectively. Reading from cysteine to phenylalanine, the CDR3 counts 12 amino acids. Just the 36-base CDR3 DNA is kept, in frame starting at base 1. Results the study describes overall, beyond this receptor: How much clinical and demographic metadata was included differed by source and by participant, and the metadata was provided uncurated.

The rearrangement combines TRBV12-3 or TRBV12-4 with TRBJ1-1; the D gene cannot be named for sure. The TCR was taken from a man between 18 and 29 years old with COVID-19, enrolled during active disease. Sequenced input: peripheral blood. CDR3 sequence: CASSFSPSEAFF. The DNA sequence is given as TGTGCCAGCAGTTTTTCCCCATCTGAAGCTTTCTTT.